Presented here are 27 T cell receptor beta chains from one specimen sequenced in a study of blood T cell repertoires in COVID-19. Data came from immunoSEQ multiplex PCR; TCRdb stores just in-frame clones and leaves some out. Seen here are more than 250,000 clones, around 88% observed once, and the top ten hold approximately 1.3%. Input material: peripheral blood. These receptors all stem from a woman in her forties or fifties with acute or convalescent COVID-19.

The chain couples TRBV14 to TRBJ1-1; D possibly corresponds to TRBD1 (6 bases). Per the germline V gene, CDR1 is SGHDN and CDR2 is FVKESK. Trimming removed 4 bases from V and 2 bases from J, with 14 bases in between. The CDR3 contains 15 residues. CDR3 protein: CASSLPGVLNTEAFF. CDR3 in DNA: TGTGCCAGCAGCCTCCCAGGGGTACTAAACACTGAAGCTTTCTTT.

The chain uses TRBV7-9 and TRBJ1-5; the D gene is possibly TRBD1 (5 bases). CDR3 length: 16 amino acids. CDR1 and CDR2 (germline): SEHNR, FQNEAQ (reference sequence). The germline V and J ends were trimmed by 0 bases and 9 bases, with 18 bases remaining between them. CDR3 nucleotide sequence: TGTGCCAGCAGCTTAGCTATTCGGGACCTCGGGGGGCCCCAGCATTTT. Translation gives CASSLAIRDLGGPQHF.

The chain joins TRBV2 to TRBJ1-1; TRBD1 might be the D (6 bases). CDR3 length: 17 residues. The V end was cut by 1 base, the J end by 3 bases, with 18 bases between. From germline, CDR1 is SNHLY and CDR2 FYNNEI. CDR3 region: CASSEESGAGADTEAFF. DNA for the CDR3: TGTGCCAGCAGTGAAGAGAGCGGCGCAGGGGCGGACACTGAAGCTTTCTTT.

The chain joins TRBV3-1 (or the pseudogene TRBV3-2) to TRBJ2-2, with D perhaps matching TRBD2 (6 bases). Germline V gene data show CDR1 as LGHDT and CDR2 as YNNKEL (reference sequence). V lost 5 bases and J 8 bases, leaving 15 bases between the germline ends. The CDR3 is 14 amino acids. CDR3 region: CASSYREQRGELFF. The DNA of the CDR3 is TGTGCCAGCAGCTACCGGGAGCAAAGAGGGGAGCTGTTTTTT.

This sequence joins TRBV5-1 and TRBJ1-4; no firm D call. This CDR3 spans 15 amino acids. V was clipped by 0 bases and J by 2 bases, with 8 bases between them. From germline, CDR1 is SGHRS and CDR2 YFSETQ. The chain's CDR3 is CASSLDPGTNEKLFF. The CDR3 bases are TGCGCCAGCAGCTTGGATCCCGGTACTAATGAAAAACTGTTTTTT.

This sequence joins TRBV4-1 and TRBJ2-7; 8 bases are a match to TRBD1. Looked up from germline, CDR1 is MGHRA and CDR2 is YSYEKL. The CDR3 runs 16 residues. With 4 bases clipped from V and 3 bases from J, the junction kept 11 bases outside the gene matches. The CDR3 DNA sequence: TGCGCCAGCAGCCTAATTCCAGGGGGCGGGTTCTACGAGCAGTACGTC. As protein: CASSLIPGGGFYEQYV.

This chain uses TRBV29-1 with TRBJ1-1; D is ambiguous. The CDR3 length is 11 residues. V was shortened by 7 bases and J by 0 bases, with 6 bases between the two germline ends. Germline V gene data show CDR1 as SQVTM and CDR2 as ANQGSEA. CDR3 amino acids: CSGYMNTEAFF. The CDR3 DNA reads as TGCAGCGGGTACATGAACACTGAAGCTTTCTTT.

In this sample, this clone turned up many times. This chain's CDR3 is CASSINLEGYTF. The CDR3 DNA reads TGTGCCAGCAGTATCAATCTTGAGGGCTACACCTTC. V gene TRBV6-5 combines with J gene TRBJ1-2; D unresolved. The V gene lost 5 bases and the J gene lost 8 bases, with 12 bases spanning the gap. Germline V gene lookup returns CDR1 MNHEY and CDR2 SVGAGI. This CDR3 has 12 amino acids.

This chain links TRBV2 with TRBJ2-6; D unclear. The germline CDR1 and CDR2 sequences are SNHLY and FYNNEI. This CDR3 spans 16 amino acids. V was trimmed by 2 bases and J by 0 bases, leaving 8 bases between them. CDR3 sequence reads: CASSEPTDSGANVLTF. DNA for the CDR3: TGTGCCAGCAGTGAACCCACAGACTCTGGGGCCAACGTCCTGACTTTC.

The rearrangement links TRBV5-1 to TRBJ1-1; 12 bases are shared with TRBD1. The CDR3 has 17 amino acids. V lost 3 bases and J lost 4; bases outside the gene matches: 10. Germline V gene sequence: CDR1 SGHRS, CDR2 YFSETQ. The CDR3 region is CASSSLGQGAGGTEAFF. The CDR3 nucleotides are TGCGCCAGCAGCTCCCTGGGACAGGGGGCCGGAGGCACTGAAGCTTTCTTT.

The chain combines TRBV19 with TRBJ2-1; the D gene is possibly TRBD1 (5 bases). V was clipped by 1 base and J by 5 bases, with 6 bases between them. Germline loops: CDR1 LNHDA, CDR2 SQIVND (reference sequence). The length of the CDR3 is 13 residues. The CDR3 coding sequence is TGTGCCAGTAGTATAGTAGGGGACAATGAGCAGTTCTTC. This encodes CASSIVGDNEQFF. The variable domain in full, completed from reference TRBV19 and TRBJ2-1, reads DGGITQSPKYLFRKEGQNVTLSCEQNLNHDAMYWYRQDPGQGLRLIYYSQIVNDFQKGDIAEGYSVSREKKESFPLTVTSAQKNPTAFYLCASSIVGDNEQFFGPGTRLTVL.

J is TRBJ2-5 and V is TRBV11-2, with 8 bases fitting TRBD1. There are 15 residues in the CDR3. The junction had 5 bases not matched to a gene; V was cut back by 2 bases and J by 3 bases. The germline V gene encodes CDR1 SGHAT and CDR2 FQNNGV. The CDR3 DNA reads TGTGCCAGCAGCTTACAAGGACAGGGAAAAGAGACCCAGTACTTC. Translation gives CASSLQGQGKETQYF.

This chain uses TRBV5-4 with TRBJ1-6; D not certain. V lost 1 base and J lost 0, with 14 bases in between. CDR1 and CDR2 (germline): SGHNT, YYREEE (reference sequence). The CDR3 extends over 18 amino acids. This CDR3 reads CASSLYSTGASYNSPLHF. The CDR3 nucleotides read TGTGCCAGCAGCTTGTATTCGACGGGAGCCTCCTATAATTCACCCCTCCACTTT.

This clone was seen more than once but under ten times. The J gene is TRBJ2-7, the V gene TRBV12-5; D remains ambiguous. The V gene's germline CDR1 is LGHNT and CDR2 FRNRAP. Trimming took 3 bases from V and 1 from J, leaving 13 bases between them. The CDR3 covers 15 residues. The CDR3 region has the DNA TGTGCTAGTGGTTTAACAACAGACCCGTCCTACGAGCAGTACTTC. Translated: CASGLTTDPSYEQYF.

The CDR3, as DNA: TGTGCCACCAGTTCCGGGACTAGCGGGAGAGAAGATACGCAGTATTTT. Encoded protein: CATSSGTSGREDTQYF. The rearrangement links TRBV15 to TRBJ2-3; 14 nucleotides agree with TRBD2. The ends lost 6 bases at V and 5 bases at J; junction bases unmatched: 7. The CDR3 runs to 16 residues. Germline V gives CDR1 LNHNV, CDR2 YYDKDF (reference sequence).

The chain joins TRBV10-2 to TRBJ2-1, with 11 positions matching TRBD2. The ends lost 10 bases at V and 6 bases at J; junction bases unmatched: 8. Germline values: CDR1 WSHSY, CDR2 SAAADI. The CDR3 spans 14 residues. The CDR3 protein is CATSLAGDLNEQFF. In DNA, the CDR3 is TGCGCCACCTCACTAGCGGGGGACCTCAATGAGCAGTTCTTC.

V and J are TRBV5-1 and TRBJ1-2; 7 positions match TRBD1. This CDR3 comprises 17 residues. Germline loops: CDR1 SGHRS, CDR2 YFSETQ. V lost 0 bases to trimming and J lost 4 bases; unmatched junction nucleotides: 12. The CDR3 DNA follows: TGCGCCAGCAGCTTGGGGGGAACAGGGGATCAAGCCTATGGCTACACCTTC. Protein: CASSLGGTGDQAYGYTF.

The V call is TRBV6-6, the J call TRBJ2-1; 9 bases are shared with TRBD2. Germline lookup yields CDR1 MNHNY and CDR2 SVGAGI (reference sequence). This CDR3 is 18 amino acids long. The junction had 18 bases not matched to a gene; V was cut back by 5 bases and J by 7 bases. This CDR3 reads CASSPTPPSGRLENEQFF. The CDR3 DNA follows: TGTGCCAGCAGTCCAACTCCTCCAAGCGGGAGGTTAGAGAATGAGCAGTTCTTC.

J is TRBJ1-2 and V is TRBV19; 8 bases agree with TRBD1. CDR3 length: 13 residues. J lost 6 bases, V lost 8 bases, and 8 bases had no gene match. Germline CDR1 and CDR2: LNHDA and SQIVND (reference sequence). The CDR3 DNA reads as TGTGCCAGTTCCTCCGGACAGGGCGATGGCTACACCTTC. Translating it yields CASSSGQGDGYTF.

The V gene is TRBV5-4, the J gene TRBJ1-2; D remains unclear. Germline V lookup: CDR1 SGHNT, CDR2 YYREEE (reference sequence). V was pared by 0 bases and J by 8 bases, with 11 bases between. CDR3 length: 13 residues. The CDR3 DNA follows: TGTGCCAGCAGCTTGGTTGTCGGCGGGGGCTACACCTTC. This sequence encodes CASSLVVGGGYTF.

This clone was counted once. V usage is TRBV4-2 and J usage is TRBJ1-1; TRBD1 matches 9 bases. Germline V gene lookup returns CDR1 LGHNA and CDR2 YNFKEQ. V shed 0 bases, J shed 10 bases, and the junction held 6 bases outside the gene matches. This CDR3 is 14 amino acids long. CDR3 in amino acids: CASSQEGEQGAAFF. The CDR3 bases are TGTGCCAGCAGCCAAGAAGGGGAACAGGGGGCAGCTTTCTTT.

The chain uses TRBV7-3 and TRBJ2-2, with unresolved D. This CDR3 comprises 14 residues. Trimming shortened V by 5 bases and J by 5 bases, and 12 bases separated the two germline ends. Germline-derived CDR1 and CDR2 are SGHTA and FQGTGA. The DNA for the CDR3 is TGTGCCAGCAGCGCCTCACTCGGGACCGGGGAGCTGTTTTTT. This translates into CASSASLGTGELFF.

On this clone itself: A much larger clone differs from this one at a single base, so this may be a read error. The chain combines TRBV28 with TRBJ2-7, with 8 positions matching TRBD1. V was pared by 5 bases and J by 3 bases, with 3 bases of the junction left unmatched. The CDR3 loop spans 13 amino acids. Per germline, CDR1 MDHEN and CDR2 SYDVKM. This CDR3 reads CASSVGQGYEQYV. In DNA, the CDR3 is TGTGCCAGCAGTGTTGGACAGGGCTACGAGCAGTACGTC.

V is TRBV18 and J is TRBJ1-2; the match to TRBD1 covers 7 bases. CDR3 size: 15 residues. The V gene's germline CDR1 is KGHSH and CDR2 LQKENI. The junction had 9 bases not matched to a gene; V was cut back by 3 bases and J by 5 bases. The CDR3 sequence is CASSPLPGQLYGYTF. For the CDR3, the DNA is TGTGCCAGCTCACCTCTCCCGGGACAGCTATATGGCTACACCTTC.

CDR3 in DNA: TGTGCCAGCAGTGCCAACGGGAATTCCGGAAACACCATATATTTT. As protein: CASSANGNSGNTIYF. The chain is built from TRBV2 and TRBJ1-3, with D uncertain. Trimming took off 4 bases at V and 4 bases at J, with 14 bases between the two ends. Germline V gene lookup returns CDR1 SNHLY and CDR2 FYNNEI. There are 15 residues in the CDR3. Combining the CDR3 with reference TRBV2 and TRBJ1-3 gives the whole variable domain EPEVTQTPSHQVTQMGQEVILRCVPISNHLYFYWYRQILGQKVEFLVSFYNNEISEKSEIFDDQFSVERPDGSNFTLKIRSTKLEDSAMYFCASSANGNSGNTIYFGEGSWLTVV.

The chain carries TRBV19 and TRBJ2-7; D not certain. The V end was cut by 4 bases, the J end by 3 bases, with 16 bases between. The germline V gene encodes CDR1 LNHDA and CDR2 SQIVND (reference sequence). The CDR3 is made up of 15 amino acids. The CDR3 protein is CASSSGLGSDYEQYF. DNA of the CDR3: TGTGCCAGTAGTAGCGGCCTAGGATCCGACTACGAGCAGTACTTC. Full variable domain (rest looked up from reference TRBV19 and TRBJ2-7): DGGITQSPKYLFRKEGQNVTLSCEQNLNHDAMYWYRQDPGQGLRLIYYSQIVNDFQKGDIAEGYSVSREKKESFPLTVTSAQKNPTAFYLCASSSGLGSDYEQYFGPGTRLTVT.

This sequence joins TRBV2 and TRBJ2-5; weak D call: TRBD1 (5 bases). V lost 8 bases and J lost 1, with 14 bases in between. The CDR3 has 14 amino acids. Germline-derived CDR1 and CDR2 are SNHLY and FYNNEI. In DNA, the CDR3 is TGTGCCAGCCTTCCTGAGACAGTCCAAGAGACCCAGTACTTC. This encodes CASLPETVQETQYF.